The 13 T cell receptor beta chains below were found in one sample sequenced in a study of response to subunit inactivated influenza vaccine (dated by TCRdb to 2017 to 2018). Library generation was performed with RT-PCR. Instrument on record: Illumina HiSeq 2500. The public reads were reanalyzed by TCRdb: fastp trimming at Q25, MiXCR alignment, in-frame beta chains only. Every distinct CDR3 protein forms one entry, paired with its most common genes and DNA. This sample holds hundreds of thousands of distinct CDR3 sequences; around 10% were observed only once. The ten top clones hold 9.5% to 12% of the sample. This same sample was also part of a study on T cells expressing NK-cell markers. The second source states: 5'RACE template switching, by which a universal primer site and unique molecular identifiers were added, was used to make TCR beta cDNA libraries.

The input for sequencing was PBMCs from blood, taken on the day of vaccination. The receptors here all came from a man in his fifties who received an inactivated influenza vaccine. Donor details come from another sample of the same person, matched by shared clones.

The chain links TRBV5-1 to TRBJ2-1; no definite D call. The V gene lost 4 bases and the J gene lost 3 bases, with 14 bases spanning the gap. The length of the CDR3 is 15 residues. Germline CDR1 is SGHRS and CDR2 is YFSETQ. CDR3 amino acids: CASSPGTWNYNEQFF. The DNA of the CDR3 is TGCGCCAGCAGCCCCGGCACGTGGAACTACAATGAGCAGTTCTTC.

This clonotype has a handful of counts. V usage is TRBV21-1 and J usage is TRBJ2-7. TRBV21-1 is deemed a pseudogene. The CDR3 runs to 13 residues. In DNA form, the CDR3 reads TGTGCCAGCAGCATAGGGGCATCCTACGAGCAGTACTTC. Protein product: CASSIGASYEQYF.

This clonotype came up a few times. The DNA for the CDR3 is TGTGCCAGCAGTTACGCTCCGGCGCCCCAAGCGTACTTC. Its protein product is CASSYAPAPQAYF. The chain couples TRBV6-2 or TRBV6-3 to TRBJ2-4; no reliable D call. Trimming removed 2 bases from V and 15 bases from J, with 17 bases in between. The CDR3 is 13 amino acids. Germline loops: CDR1 MNHEY, CDR2 SVGEGT.

This rearrangement joins TRBV4-3 to TRBJ1-1; 7 bases match TRBD1. This CDR3 is 15 amino acids long. The trim removed 6 bases at V and 1 base at J, leaving 8 bases unmatched. Germline loops: CDR1 LGHNA, CDR2 YSLEER. CDR3 nucleotide sequence: TGCGCCAGCAGTAAAAGGGGGCTGAAGAACACTGAAGCTTTCTTT. Its protein product is CASSKRGLKNTEAFF.

This clonotype occurred a few times. The chain recombines TRBV5-1 with TRBJ2-5, with 9 bases that match TRBD2. Germline V gene lookup returns CDR1 SGHRS and CDR2 YFSETQ. Germline trimming cut 0 bases from V and 3 bases from J; bases unmatched to any gene: 0. The CDR3 contains 14 residues. CDR3 nucleotides: TGCGCCAGCAGCTTGGTAGCGGGGGAAGAGACCCAGTACTTC. Residues: CASSLVAGEETQYF. The entire variable domain, with the rest obtained from reference TRBV5-1 and TRBJ2-5, is as follows: KAGVTQTPRYLIKTRGQQVTLSCSPISGHRSVSWYQQTPGQGLQFLFEYFSETQRNKGNFPGRFSGRQFSNSRSEMNVSTLELGDSALYLCASSLVAGEETQYFGPGTRLLVL.

In this sample, this clonotype turned up a few times. The junction departs from the called germline gene at one end, perhaps through a read error. The rearrangement joins TRBV20-1 to TRBJ1-1; D call uncertain. The V gene's germline CDR1 is DFQATT and CDR2 SNEGSKA (reference sequence). CDR3 length: 13 residues. In DNA, the CDR3 is TGCAGTGCTTCCCAGGTTATGAACGCTGAAGCTTTCTTT. It codes for CSASQVMNAEAFF.

The V call is TRBV15, the J call TRBJ2-1, with 12 nucleotides matching TRBD2. The CDR3 is made up of 17 amino acids. Germline CDR1 and CDR2: LNHNV and YYDKDF (reference sequence). V lost 0 bases to trimming and J lost 6 bases; unmatched junction nucleotides: 6. In DNA form, the CDR3 reads TGTGCCACCAGCAGAGATCTCCTAGCGGGAGGGGGCAATGAGCAGTTCTTC. Translating gives CATSRDLLAGGGNEQFF.

This clonotype was recorded many times. The chain combines TRBV12-3 or TRBV12-4 with TRBJ2-2; the match to TRBD1 covers 7 bases. The CDR3 length is 14 residues. V shed 5 bases and J 6 bases; nucleotides not matched to a gene: 6. The CDR3 sequence is CASSPPRGPGELFF. For the CDR3, the DNA is TGTGCCAGCAGTCCCCCGAGGGGGCCCGGGGAGCTGTTTTTT.

The table lists this clonotype with a few counts. The chain has TRBV6-5 and TRBJ2-3; no firm D call. V lost 0 bases, J lost 6 bases, and 13 bases lay in between. The CDR3 extends over 15 amino acids. CDR1 and CDR2 from the germline V gene are MNHEY and SVGAGI. Here the CDR3 DNA reads TGTGCCAGCAGTTACTCGAGAGCAGGCGCTGATACGCAGTATTTT. This codes for CASSYSRAGADTQYF.

The chain links TRBV15 to TRBJ1-4; no clear D. This CDR3 has 16 residues. Germline loops: CDR1 LNHNV, CDR2 YYDKDF (reference sequence). Trimming shortened V by 3 bases and J by 0 bases, and 11 bases separated the two germline ends. The CDR3 spells CATSSPKKSTNEKLFF. The DNA of the CDR3 is TGTGCCACCAGCAGTCCCAAAAAATCAACTAATGAAAAACTGTTTTTT.

The chain couples TRBV12-3 or TRBV12-4 to TRBJ2-1, with 9 bases identical to TRBD2. V lost 6 bases to trimming and J lost 7 bases; unmatched junction nucleotides: 7. This CDR3 region has 14 residues. In DNA, the CDR3 is TGTGCCAGCAGGTCGGGACTAGCTACGAATGAGCAGTTCTTC. This codes for CASRSGLATNEQFF.

This clonotype was seen many times. V gene TRBV4-3 combines with J gene TRBJ2-1; 10 positions match TRBD2. Germline CDR1 LGHNA, CDR2 YSLEER. The CDR3 is 15 residues long. With 4 bases clipped from V and 7 bases from J, the junction kept 7 bases outside the gene matches. The CDR3 reads CASSPTSGALNEQFF. DNA for the CDR3: TGCGCCAGCAGCCCTACTAGCGGGGCGTTAAATGAGCAGTTCTTC.

The genes are TRBV6-2 or TRBV6-3 and TRBJ2-3; D call uncertain. The germline V gene encodes CDR1 MNHEY and CDR2 SVGEGT. V lost 7 bases and J lost 8, with 19 bases in between. This CDR3 region has 14 residues. CDR3 residues: CASTAGSRYSTQYF. The CDR3, as DNA: TGTGCCAGCACCGCCGGGTCTCGGTATTCTACGCAGTATTTT.